This TCR beta chain was retrieved from a study of OX40 agonist ivuxolimab in advanced cancers. On the study more broadly: While on treatment, patients had intravenous ivuxolimab at 0.01 to 10 mg/kg every 2 weeks. Dose-escalation patients were diagnosed with hepatocellular carcinoma, melanoma, renal cell cancer or head and neck cancer. Study findings and constraints: On average, CD8+ T cells had more expanded clones than CD4+.

Clones were sequenced by immunoSEQ multiplex PCR, and TCRdb holds only the in-frame ones, with some missing. The profile shows 74,000 or so clones, less than 95% of them singletons. Note on this clone: What it recognizes is unknown.

CDR1 DFQATT and CDR2 SNEGSKA come from the germline V gene (reference sequence). Deletions cut 5 bases from V and 7 bases from J, with 10 bases between. CDR3 length: 11 residues. This TCR derives from an adult with an advanced solid tumor such as melanoma, head and neck, liver or kidney cancer. This material consisted of CD4+ or CD8+ T cells sorted from blood, taken in a trial of the OX40 agonist ivuxolimab. This chain joins TRBV20-1 and TRBJ2-3; maybe TRBD2 (6 bases). The CDR3 sequence is CSAARDYTQYF. The CDR3 DNA is TGCAGTGCTGCCCGGGACTATACGCAGTATTTT.